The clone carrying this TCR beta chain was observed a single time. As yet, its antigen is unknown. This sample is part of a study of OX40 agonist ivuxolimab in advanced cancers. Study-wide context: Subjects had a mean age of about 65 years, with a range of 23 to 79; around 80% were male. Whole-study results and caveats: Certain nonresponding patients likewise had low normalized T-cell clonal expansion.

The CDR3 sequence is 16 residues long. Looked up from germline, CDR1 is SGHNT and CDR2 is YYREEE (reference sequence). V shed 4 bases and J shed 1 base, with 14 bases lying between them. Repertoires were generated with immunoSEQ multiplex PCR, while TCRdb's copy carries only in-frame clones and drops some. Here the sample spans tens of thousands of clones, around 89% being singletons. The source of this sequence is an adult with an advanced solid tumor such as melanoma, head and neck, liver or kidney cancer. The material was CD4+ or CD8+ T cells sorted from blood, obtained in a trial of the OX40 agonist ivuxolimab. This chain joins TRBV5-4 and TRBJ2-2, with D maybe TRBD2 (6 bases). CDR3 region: CASSPGGAGNTGELFF. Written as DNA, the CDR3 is TGTGCCAGCAGCCCGGGCGGGGCAGGGAACACCGGGGAGCTGTTTTTT. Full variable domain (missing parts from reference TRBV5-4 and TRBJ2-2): ETGVTQSPTHLIKTRGQQVTLRCSSQSGHNTVSWYQQALGQGPQFIFQYYREEENGRGNFPPRFSGLQFPNYSSELNVNALELDDSALYLCASSPGGAGNTGELFFGEGSRLTVL.